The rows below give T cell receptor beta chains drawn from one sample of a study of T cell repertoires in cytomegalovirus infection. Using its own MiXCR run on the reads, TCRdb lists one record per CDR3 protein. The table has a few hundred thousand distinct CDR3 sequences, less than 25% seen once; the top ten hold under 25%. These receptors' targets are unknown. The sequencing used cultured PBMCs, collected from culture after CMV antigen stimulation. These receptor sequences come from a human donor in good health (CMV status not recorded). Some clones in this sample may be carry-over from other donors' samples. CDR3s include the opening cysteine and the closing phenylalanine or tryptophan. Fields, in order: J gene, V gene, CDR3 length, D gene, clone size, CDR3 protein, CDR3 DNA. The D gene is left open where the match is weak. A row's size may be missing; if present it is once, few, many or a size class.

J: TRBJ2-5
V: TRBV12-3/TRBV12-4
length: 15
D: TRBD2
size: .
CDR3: CASRTGTKILETQYF
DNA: TGTGCCAGCAGGACCGGGACTAAGATCCTAGAGACCCAGTACTTC

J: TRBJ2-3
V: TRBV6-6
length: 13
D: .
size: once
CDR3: CASLRRSTDTQYF
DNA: TGTGCCAGCCTTCGCAGGAGCACAGATACGCAGTATTTT

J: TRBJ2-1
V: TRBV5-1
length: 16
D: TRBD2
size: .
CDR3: CASSWGLAGLDNEQFF
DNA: TGCGCCAGCAGCTGGGGACTAGCGGGACTTGACAATGAGCAGTTCTTC

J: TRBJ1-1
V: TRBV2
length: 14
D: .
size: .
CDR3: CASGGARYFGEAFF
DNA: TGTGCCAGCGGGGGGGCCAGGTATTTTGGTGAAGCTTTCTTT

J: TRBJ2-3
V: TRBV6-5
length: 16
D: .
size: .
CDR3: CASSYSYTRITDTQYF
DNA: TGTGCCAGCAGTTACTCGTACACCCGGATCACAGATACGCAGTATTTT

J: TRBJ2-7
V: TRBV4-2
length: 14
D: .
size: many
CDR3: CASSQDKGPYEQYF
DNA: TGTGCCAGCAGCCAAGACAAGGGTCCGTACGAGCAGTACTTC

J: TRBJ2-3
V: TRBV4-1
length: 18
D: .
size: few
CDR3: CASSHILRRGLSTDTQYF
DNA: TGCGCCAGCAGCCACATCCTTCGACGCGGACTGAGCACAGATACGCAGTATTTT

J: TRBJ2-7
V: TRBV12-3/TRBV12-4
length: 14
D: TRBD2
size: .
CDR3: CASSYLWGGDEQYF
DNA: TGTGCCAGCAGTTACCTGTGGGGGGGAGACGAGCAGTACTTC

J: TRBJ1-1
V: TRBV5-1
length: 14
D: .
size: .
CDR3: CASSLAIMNTEAFF
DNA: TGCGCCAGCAGCTTGGCCATCATGAACACTGAAGCTTTCTTT

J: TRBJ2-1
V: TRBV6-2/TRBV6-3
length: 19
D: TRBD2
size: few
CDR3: CASSYSTLAGGGFYNEQFF
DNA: TGTGCCAGCAGTTACTCGACACTAGCGGGAGGAGGCTTCTACAATGAGCAGTTCTTC

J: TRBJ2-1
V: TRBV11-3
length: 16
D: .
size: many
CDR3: CASSLLGGDTYNEQFF
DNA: TGTGCCAGCAGCTTATTGGGCGGGGACACTTACAATGAGCAGTTCTTC

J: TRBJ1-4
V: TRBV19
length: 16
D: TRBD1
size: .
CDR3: CASSGNGQGINEKLFF
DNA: TGTGCCAGTAGTGGAAACGGACAGGGAATTAATGAAAAACTGTTTTTT

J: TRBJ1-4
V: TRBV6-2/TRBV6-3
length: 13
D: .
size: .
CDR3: CASSRRTDEKLFF
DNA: TGTGCCAGCAGCCGCCGGACAGATGAAAAACTGTTTTTT

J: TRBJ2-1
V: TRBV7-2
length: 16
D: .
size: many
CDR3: CASSTATSLGYNEQFF
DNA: TGTGCCAGCAGCACGGCAACTAGCCTTGGATACAATGAGCAGTTCTTC

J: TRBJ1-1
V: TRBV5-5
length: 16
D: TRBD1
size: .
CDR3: CASSLGTGFMNTEAFF
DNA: TGTGCCAGCAGCTTGGGGACAGGGTTCATGAACACTGAAGCTTTCTTT

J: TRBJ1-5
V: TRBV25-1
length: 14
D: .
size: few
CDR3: CASSDWAPEQPQHF
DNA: TGTGCCAGCAGTGACTGGGCCCCAGAGCAGCCCCAGCATTTT

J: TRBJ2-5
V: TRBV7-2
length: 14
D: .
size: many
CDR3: CASSLATRGETQYF
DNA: TGTGCCAGCAGCTTAGCGACCCGGGGAGAGACCCAGTACTTC

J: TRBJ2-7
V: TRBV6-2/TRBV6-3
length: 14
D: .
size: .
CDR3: CASRKIRDIYEQYF
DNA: TGTGCCAGCAGGAAAATAAGGGACATCTACGAGCAGTACTTC

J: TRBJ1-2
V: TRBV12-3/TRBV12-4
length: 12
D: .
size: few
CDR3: CASSSASDGYTF
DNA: TGTGCCAGCAGTTCGGCATCAGATGGCTACACCTTC

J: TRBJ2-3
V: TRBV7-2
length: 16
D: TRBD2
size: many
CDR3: CASSLGGGTSADTQYF
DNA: TGTGCCAGCAGCTTAGGAGGGGGGACTAGCGCAGATACGCAGTATTTT

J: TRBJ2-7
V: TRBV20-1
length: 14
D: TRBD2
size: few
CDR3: CSAAGGLATYEQYF
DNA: TGCAGTGCTGCTGGCGGACTAGCAACCTACGAGCAGTACTTC

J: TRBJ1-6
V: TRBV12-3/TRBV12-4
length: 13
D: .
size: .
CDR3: CASSLSQGSPLHF
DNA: TGTGCCAGCAGTTTATCACAGGGTTCACCCCTCCACTTT

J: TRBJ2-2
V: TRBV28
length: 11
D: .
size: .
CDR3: CASSSVGELFF
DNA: TGTGCCAGCAGTTCCGTCGGGGAGCTGTTTTTT

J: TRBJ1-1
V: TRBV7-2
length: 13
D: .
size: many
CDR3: CASSLALGREAFF
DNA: TGTGCCAGCAGCTTAGCCCTGGGGCGTGAAGCTTTCTTT

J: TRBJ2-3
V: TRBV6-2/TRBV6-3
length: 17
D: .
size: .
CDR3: CASSYSTGETSKHTQYF
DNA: TGTGCCAGCAGTTACTCTACGGGGGAAACATCCAAACATACGCAGTATTTT

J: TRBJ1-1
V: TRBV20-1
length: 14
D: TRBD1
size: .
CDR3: CSARDQGQGESAFF
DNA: TGCAGTGCTAGAGATCAGGGGCAGGGGGAATCAGCTTTCTTT

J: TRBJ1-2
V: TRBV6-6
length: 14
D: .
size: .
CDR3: CASSYSTDNYGYTF
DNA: TGTGCCAGCAGTTACTCCACGGATAACTATGGCTACACCTTC

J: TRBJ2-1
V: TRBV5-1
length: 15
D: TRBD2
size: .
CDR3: CASRLAGGPDNEQFF
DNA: TGCGCCAGCAGACTAGCGGGAGGGCCAGACAATGAGCAGTTCTTC

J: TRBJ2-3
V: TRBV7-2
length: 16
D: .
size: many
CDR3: CASSLVLMAGTDTQYF
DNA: TGTGCCAGCAGCTTAGTACTAATGGCAGGCACAGATACGCAGTATTTT

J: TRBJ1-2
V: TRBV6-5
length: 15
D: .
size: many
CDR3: CASSYSRSGNYGYTF
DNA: TGTGCCAGCAGTTACTCGAGGTCCGGAAACTATGGCTACACCTTC

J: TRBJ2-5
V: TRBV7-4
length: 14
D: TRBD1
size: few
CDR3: CASRSQGAGETQYF
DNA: TGTGCCAGCAGATCACAGGGGGCGGGAGAGACCCAGTACTTC

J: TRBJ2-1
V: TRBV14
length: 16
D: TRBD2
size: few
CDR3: CASSQVGGRAYNEQFF
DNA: TGTGCCAGCAGCCAAGTCGGCGGGAGGGCCTACAATGAGCAGTTCTTC

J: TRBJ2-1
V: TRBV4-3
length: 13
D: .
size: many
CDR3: CASSQENHNEQFF
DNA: TGCGCCAGCAGCCAAGAGAACCACAATGAGCAGTTCTTC

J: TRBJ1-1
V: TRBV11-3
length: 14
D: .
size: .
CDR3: CASSLGGEQGKAFF
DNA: TGTGCCAGCAGCTTAGGAGGGGAGCAGGGGAAGGCTTTCTTT

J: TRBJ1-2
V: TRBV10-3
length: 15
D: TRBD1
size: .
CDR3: CAISENRDSLLGYTF
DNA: TGTGCCATCAGCGAAAACCGGGACAGTCTTTTGGGCTACACCTTC

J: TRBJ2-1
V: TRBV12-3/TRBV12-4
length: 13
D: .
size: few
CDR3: CASSFTGGDEQFF
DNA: TGTGCCAGCAGTTTTACCGGCGGGGATGAGCAGTTCTTC

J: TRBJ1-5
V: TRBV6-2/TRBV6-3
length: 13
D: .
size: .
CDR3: CASKGGGNQPQHF
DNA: TGTGCCAGCAAGGGAGGGGGCAATCAGCCCCAGCATTTT

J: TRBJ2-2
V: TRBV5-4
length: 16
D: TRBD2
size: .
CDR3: CASSLGREGLAGELFF
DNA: TGTGCCAGCAGCTTAGGGCGGGAGGGCCTCGCCGGGGAGCTGTTTTTT

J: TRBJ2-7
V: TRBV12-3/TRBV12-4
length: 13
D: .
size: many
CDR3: CASSLGPPGEQYF
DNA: TGTGCCAGCAGTTTAGGCCCGCCCGGCGAGCAGTACTTC

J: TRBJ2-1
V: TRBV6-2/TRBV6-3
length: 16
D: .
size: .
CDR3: CASSYMTTMTYNEQFF
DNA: TGTGCCAGCAGTTACATGACTACCATGACGTACAATGAGCAGTTCTTC

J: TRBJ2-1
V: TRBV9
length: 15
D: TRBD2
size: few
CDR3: CASSVLGLGGNEQFF
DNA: TGTGCCAGCAGCGTATTGGGACTAGGTGGGAATGAGCAGTTCTTC

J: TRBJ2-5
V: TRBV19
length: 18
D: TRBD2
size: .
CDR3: CASSPGVVAGMVQETQYF
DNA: TGTGCCAGTAGTCCGGGAGTCGTAGCGGGGATGGTTCAAGAGACCCAGTACTTC

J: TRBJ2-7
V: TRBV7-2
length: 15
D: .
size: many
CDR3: CASSPGMGTLYEQYF
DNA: TGTGCCAGCAGCCCGGGCATGGGGACACTCTACGAGCAGTACTTC

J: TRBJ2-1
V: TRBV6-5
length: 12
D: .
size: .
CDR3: CASTGWGSEQFF
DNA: TGTGCCAGCACCGGATGGGGGTCGGAGCAGTTCTTC

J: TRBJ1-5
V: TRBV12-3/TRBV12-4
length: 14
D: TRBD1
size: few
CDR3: CASSPQGINQPQHF
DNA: TGTGCCAGCAGTCCACAGGGGATCAATCAGCCCCAGCATTTT

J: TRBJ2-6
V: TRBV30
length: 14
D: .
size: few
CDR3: CAWISTGGANVLTF
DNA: TGTGCCTGGATTTCCACGGGGGGGGCCAACGTCCTGACTTTC